One sample yielded the 12 T cell receptor beta chains listed below, sequenced in a study of TIL therapy for anti-PD-1-resistant metastatic lung cancer (TCRdb year 2021). TCR beta CDR3 regions were amplified from genomic DNA by bias-controlled multiplex PCR with the immunoSEQ v3 hsTCRB kit. TCRdb took over this immuneACCESS table, retaining in-frame rearrangements with V and J assigned. Such tables are incomplete; in checked studies, under half of the missing clones stem from an unresolved V gene, and the remainder is unexplained. The sample table records approximately 60,000 clones; approximately 75% of these occur just once. The ten largest clonotypes hold less than 3.5% of the sample. The meaning of the sample's time point label: pre-treatment sample, taken before nivolumab and TIL therapy. The sample in question was blood, obtained at baseline. The source of these receptors is a person between 25 and 80 years old with non-small cell lung cancer.

This clone was observed a handful of times. The CDR3 loop is CASSQAPGQGISPLHF. The CDR3 region has the DNA TGCGCCAGCAGCCAAGCCCCAGGACAGGGTATCTCACCCCTCCACTTT. The chain links TRBV4-1 to TRBJ1-6; 8 positions agree with TRBD1. V dropped 1 base and J dropped 10; count of bases not matched to a gene: 9. The CDR3 extends over 16 amino acids. Germline values: CDR1 MGHRA, CDR2 YSYEKL.

This chain links TRBV9 with TRBJ2-2; the match to TRBD1 covers 7 bases. The CDR3 loop spans 15 amino acids. CDR1 is SGDLS, CDR2 YYNGEE, per germline. J gave up 5 bases and V 0 bases, and 4 bases lay outside the gene matches. The CDR3 spells CASSVGNRGTGELFF. The CDR3, as DNA: TGTGCCAGCAGCGTAGGTAACAGGGGAACCGGGGAGCTGTTTTTT.

This clone was counted only a few times. The chain links TRBV12-3 or TRBV12-4 to TRBJ1-2; 10 bases line up with TRBD1. Losses at the gene ends were 4 bases for V and 7 bases for J; bases not matched to a gene: 3. The CDR3 covers 13 residues. CDR3 region: CASSWDRGFGYTF. The CDR3 DNA follows: TGTGCCAGCAGTTGGGACAGGGGATTTGGCTACACCTTC.

This chain connects TRBV5-1 to TRBJ2-7, with TRBD2 matching over 10 bases. CDR1 and CDR2 (germline): SGHRS, YFSETQ. Trimming took 0 bases from V and 6 from J; bases not matched to a gene: 6. The length of the CDR3 is 15 residues. The DNA for the CDR3 is TGCGCCAGCAGCTTGGTGGTAGCGGGAGGTAGCGAGCAGTACTTC. Its protein product is CASSLVVAGGSEQYF.

Concerning this clone itself: Compared with germline, one end of the junction differs, possibly owing to a read error. The J gene is TRBJ2-6, the V gene TRBV27; TRBD1 aligns across 11 bases. In germline, CDR1 is MNHEY, CDR2 SMNVEV (reference sequence). The CDR3 extends over 12 amino acids. The CDR3 here is CASSSGQGARCF. The CDR3 DNA follows: TGTGCCAGCAGTTCTGGACAGGGGGCGAGATGTTTC.

J is TRBJ1-2 and V is TRBV6-5; 9 positions match TRBD1. Unmatched junction bases numbered 9, after V lost 4 bases and J lost 3 bases. Germline CDR1 MNHEY, CDR2 SVGAGI. The CDR3 covers 16 residues. CDR3 bases: TGTGCCAGCAGTTGGGACAGGGAAATCGTGGACTATGGCTACACCTTC. Its protein is CASSWDREIVDYGYTF.

The chain uses TRBV7-2 and TRBJ2-4; the D is unclear. The CDR3 is 14 residues long. Germline loops: CDR1 SGHTA, CDR2 FQGNSA. The V and J ends lost 1 base and 8 bases respectively, with 12 bases between them. CDR3 nucleotides: TGTGCCAGCAGCTTAGGCCACGGCGCTGACATTCAGTACTTC. Its protein is CASSLGHGADIQYF.

The J gene is TRBJ1-5, the V gene TRBV5-8; 8 bases map to TRBD1. V lost 5 bases and J lost 0; bases outside the gene matches: 10. Germline-derived CDR1 and CDR2 are SGHTS and YDEGEE. The CDR3 consists of 17 residues. The CDR3 DNA follows: TGTGCCAGCAGGCGGACAGGGTCTGGGGATAGCAATCAGCCCCAGCATTTT. Its translation: CASRRTGSGDSNQPQHF.

In its sample, this clone was seen a few times. The rearrangement links TRBV5-4 to TRBJ2-3; D remains unclear. The germline CDR1 and CDR2 sequences are SGHNT and YYREEE (reference sequence). This CDR3 is 13 amino acids long. Trimming took off 4 bases at V and 3 bases at J, with 9 bases between the two ends. CDR3 residues: CASSAYSTDTQYF. Here the CDR3 DNA reads TGTGCCAGCAGCGCCTACTCAACAGATACGCAGTATTTT.

The chain links TRBV28 to TRBJ1-4; D gene ambiguous. CDR1 is MDHEN, CDR2 SYDVKM, per germline. Trimming stripped 5 bases from V and 7 bases from J, with 11 bases between. This CDR3 comprises 13 residues. The CDR3 nucleotides are TGTGCCAGCAGTACACGTAGGCCTGAAAAACTGTTTTTT. Its translation is CASSTRRPEKLFF.

This chain connects TRBV11-2 to TRBJ1-5, with 7 bases fitting TRBD1. Germline loops: CDR1 SGHAT, CDR2 FQNNGV. Unmatched junction bases numbered 4, after V lost 4 bases and J lost 4 bases. This CDR3 contains 14 residues. The CDR3 bases are TGTGCCAGCAGCTCAACAGGGGTTAATCAGCCCCAGCATTTT. It is translated as CASSSTGVNQPQHF.

The chain couples TRBV29-1 to TRBJ1-1; no reliable D call. V was clipped by 4 bases and J by 0 bases, with 12 bases between them. Looked up from germline, CDR1 is SQVTM and CDR2 is ANQGSEA. The CDR3 is 14 amino acids. CDR3 amino acids: CSVVAAVLNTEAFF. CDR3 coding DNA: TGCAGCGTTGTGGCTGCCGTCTTGAACACTGAAGCTTTCTTT.